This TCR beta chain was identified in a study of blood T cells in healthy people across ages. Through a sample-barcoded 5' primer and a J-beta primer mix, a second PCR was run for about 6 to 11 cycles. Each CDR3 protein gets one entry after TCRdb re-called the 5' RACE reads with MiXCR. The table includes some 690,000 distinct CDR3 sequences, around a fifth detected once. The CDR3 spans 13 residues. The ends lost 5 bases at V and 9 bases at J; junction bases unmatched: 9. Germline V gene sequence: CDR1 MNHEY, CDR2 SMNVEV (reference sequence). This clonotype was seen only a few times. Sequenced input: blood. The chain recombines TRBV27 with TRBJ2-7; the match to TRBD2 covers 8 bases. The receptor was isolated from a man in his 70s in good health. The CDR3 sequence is CASSRQGLASQYF. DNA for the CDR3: TGTGCCAGCAGTCGTCAAGGACTAGCTTCGCAGTACTTC.